This TCR beta chain was identified in a study of T cells after yellow fever vaccination. Germline assignment: CDR1 SGDLS and CDR2 YYNGEE. The CDR3 has 12 residues. V gave up 4 bases and J gave up 8 bases, with 10 bases separating them. MiXCR was run by TCRdb on the 5' RACE reads, yielding one entry per CDR3 protein. The data show around 15,000 distinct CDR3 sequences, 4% seen once. This clonotype has a count of ten or more. This TCR derives from a man aged 25 to 40 who received the YFV17D yellow fever vaccine. The V gene is TRBV9, the J gene TRBJ2-4; D not resolved. Sequenced here: PBMCs, either bulk or a sorted T-cell subset (CD4+, CD8+, memory, or dextramer-sorted; not recorded which), sampled 15 days after the yellow fever booster vaccination. CDR3 sequence: CASSSAADIQYF. In nucleotides, the CDR3 is TGTGCCAGCAGCTCAGCCGCGGACATTCAGTACTTC.